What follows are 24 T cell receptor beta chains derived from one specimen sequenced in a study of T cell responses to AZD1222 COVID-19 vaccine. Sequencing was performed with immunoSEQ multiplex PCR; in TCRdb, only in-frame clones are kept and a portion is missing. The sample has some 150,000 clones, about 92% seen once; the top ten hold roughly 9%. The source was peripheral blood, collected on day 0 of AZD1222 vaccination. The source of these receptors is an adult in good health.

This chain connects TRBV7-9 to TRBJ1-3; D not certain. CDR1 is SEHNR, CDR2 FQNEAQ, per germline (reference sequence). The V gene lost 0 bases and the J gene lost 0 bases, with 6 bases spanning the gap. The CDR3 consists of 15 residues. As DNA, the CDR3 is TGTGCCAGCAGCTTAGCCCCGGACTCTGGAAACACCATATATTTT. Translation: CASSLAPDSGNTIYF.

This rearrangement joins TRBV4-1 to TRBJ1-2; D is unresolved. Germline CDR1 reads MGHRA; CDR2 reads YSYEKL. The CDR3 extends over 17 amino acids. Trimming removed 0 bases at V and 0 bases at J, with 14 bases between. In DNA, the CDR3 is TGCGCCAGCAGCCAAGAGGCCTTACCGCTGTCTAACTATGGCTACACCTTC. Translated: CASSQEALPLSNYGYTF.

The CDR3 sequence is CASSSPGSGRMNTEAFF. The CDR3 coding sequence is TGTGCCAGCAGCTCCCCCGGGTCGGGCAGGATGAACACTGAAGCTTTCTTT. The chain combines TRBV11-3 with TRBJ1-1; D is unresolved. CDR3 length equals 17 residues. In germline, CDR1 is SGHNT, CDR2 YENEEA. V lost 4 bases and J lost 0, with 18 bases in between.

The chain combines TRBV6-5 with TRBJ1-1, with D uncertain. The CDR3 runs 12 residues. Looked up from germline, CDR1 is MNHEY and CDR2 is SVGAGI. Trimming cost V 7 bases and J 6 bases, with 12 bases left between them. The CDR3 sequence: CASKEPYSEAFF. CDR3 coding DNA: TGTGCCAGCAAGGAACCATATTCTGAAGCTTTCTTT.

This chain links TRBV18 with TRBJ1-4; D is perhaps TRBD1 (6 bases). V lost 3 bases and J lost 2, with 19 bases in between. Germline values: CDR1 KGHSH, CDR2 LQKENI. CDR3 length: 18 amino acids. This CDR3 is CASSPAAHRDGTNEKLFF. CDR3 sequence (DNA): TGTGCCAGCTCACCGGCGGCCCACAGGGATGGCACTAATGAAAAACTGTTTTTT.

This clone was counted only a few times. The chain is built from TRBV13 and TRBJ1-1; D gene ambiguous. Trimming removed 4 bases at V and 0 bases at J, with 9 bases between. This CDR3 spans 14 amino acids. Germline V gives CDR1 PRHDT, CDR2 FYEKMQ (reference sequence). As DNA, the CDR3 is TGTGCCAGCAGCTCCAGAACGCTGAACACTGAAGCTTTCTTT. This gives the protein CASSSRTLNTEAFF.

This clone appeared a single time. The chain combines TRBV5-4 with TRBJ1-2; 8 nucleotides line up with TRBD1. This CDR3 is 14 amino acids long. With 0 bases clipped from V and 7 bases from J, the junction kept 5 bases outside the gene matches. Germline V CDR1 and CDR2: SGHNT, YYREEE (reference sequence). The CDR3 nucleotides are TGTGCCAGCAGCTTGGACCACGGACAGGGTGGCTACACCTTC. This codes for CASSLDHGQGGYTF.

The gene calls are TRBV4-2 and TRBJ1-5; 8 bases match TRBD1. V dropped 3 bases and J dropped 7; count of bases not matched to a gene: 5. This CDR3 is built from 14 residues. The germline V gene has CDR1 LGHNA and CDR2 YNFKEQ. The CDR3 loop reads CASSHQGAGQPQHF. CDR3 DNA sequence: TGTGCCAGCAGCCACCAGGGGGCGGGCCAGCCCCAGCATTTT.

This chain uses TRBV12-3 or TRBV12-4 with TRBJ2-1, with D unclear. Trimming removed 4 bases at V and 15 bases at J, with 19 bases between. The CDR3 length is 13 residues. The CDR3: CASSSRATDHGFF. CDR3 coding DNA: TGTGCCAGCAGTTCAAGGGCCACGGACCACGGGTTCTTC.

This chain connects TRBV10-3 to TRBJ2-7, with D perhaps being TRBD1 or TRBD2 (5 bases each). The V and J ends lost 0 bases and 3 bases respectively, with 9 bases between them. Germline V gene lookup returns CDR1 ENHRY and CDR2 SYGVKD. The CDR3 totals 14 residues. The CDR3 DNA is TGTGCCATCAGTGAGTCGGGACGGATCTACGAGCAGTACTTC. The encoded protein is CAISESGRIYEQYF.

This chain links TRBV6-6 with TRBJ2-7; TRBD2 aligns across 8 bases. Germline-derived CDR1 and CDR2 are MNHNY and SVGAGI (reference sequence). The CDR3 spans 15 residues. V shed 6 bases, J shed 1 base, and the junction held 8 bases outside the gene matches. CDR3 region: CASSIKRGRSYEQYF. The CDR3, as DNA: TGTGCCAGCAGCATCAAGCGGGGGAGATCCTACGAGCAGTACTTC.

The CDR3 sequence is CASSPGTGNQPQHF. CDR3 nucleotide sequence: TGTGCCAGCAGTCCCGGGACAGGGAATCAGCCCCAGCATTTT. The chain carries TRBV7-9 and TRBJ1-5; TRBD1 matches 9 bases. This CDR3 comprises 14 residues. Per the germline V gene, CDR1 is SEHNR and CDR2 is FQNEAQ (reference sequence). V was pared by 6 bases and J by 4 bases, with 4 bases of the junction left unmatched.

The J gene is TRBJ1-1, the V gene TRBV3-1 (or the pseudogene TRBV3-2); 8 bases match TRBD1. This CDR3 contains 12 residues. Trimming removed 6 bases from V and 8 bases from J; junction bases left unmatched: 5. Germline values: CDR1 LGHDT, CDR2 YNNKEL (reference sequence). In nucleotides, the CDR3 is TGTGCCAGCAGTGTCAGGGGGCTCGAAGCTTTCTTT. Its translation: CASSVRGLEAFF.

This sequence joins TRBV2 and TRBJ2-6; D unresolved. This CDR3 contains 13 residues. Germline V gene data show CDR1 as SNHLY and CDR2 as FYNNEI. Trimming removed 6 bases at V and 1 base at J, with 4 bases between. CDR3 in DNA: TGTGCCAGCAGATTATCTGGGGCCAACGTCCTGACTTTC. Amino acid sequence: CASRLSGANVLTF.

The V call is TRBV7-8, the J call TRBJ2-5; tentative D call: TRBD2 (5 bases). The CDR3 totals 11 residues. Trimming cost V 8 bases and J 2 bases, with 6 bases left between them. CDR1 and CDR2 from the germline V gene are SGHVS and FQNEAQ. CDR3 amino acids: CASRGQETQYF. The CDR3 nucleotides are TGTGCCAGCCGGGGTCAAGAGACCCAGTACTTC.

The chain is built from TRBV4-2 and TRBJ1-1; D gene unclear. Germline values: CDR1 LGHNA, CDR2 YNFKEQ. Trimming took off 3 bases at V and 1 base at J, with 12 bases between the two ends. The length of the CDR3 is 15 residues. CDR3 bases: TGTGCCAGCAGCCAGCCCCGGGCCTCGAACACTGAAGCTTTCTTT. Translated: CASSQPRASNTEAFF.

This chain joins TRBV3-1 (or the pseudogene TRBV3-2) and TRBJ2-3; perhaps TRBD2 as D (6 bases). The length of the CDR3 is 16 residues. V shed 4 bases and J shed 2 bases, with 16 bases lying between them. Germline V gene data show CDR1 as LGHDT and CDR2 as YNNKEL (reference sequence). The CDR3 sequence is CASSPGLGGVTDTQYF. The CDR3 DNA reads TGTGCCAGCAGCCCCGGGTTGGGCGGGGTCACAGATACGCAGTATTTT.

As DNA, the CDR3 is TGTGCCAGCAGCAAAAATGTCCTGGGAAACTATGGCTACACCTTC. This sequence encodes CASSKNVLGNYGYTF. The genes are TRBV7-2 and TRBJ1-2; D gene uncertain. CDR1 is SGHTA, CDR2 FQGNSA, per germline. The CDR3 runs 15 residues. Trimming left V 5 bases short and J 2 bases short, with 15 bases between.

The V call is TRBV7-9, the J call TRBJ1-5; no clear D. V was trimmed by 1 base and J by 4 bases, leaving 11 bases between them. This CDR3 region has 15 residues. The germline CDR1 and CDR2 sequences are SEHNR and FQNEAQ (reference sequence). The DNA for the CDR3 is TGTGCCAGCAGCTTAGTAGAGGAGGGAAATCAGCCCCAGCATTTT. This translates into CASSLVEEGNQPQHF.

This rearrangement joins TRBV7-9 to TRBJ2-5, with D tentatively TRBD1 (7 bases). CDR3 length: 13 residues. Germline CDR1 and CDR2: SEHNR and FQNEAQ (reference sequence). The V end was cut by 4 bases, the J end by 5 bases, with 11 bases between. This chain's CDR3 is CASSYRGLETQYF. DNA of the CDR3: TGTGCCAGCAGCTACAGGGGACTGGAGACCCAGTACTTC.

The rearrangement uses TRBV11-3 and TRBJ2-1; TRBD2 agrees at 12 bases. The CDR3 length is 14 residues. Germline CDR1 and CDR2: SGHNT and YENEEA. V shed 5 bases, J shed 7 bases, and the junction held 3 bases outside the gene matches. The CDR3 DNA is TGTGCCAGCAGCCCCGGACTAGCGGGGAATGAGCAGTTCTTC. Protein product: CASSPGLAGNEQFF.

The CDR3 protein is CASSPARWRGSYEQYF. For the CDR3, the DNA is TGTGCCAGCAGTCCGGCCCGATGGCGGGGTTCCTACGAGCAGTACTTC. This sequence joins TRBV28 and TRBJ2-7; tentative D call: TRBD2 (6 bases). CDR1 is MDHEN, CDR2 SYDVKM, per germline. The CDR3 is 16 amino acids. V lost 5 bases and J 1 base, leaving 18 bases between the germline ends.

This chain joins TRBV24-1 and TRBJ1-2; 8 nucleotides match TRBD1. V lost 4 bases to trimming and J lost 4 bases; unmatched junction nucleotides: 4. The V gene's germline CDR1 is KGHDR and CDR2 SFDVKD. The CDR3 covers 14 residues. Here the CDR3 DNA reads TGTGCCACCAGTGACCAGGGGGCTATCTATGGCTACACCTTC. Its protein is CATSDQGAIYGYTF.

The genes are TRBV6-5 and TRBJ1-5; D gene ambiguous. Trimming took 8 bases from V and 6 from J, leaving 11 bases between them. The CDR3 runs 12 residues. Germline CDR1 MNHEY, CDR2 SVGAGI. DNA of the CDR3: TGTGCCAGCTCCTATCTGCCTCAGCCCCAGCATTTT. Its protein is CASSYLPQPQHF.